This T cell receptor (beta chain) appears in the sequencing data of a study of T-cell memory formation after mild COVID-19. General study results and limits: Pre-infection memory harbored some responding clones, suggesting cross-reactive memory joined. Clones that shrank (day 15 to 85) were balanced CD4/CD8, whereas later expanders leaned CD4+. Clones that contracted clustered mainly in CM and EM if CD4+ and in EMRA if CD8+.

From 5'RACE with constant-segment primers came TCR alpha and TCR beta cDNA libraries that carried sample barcodes and UMIs. Each CDR3 protein is one row after TCRdb ran MiXCR on the 5' RACE reads. The repertoire includes roughly 340,000 distinct CDR3 sequences, roughly 19% of them detected once, and around 23% sits in the top ten. This clonotype was recorded many times. What it binds is not known. The CDR3 runs 15 residues. Trimming took off 0 bases at V and 7 bases at J, with 13 bases between the two ends. The germline V gene has CDR1 SGHTA and CDR2 FQGNSA. This clonotype was obtained from a man between 18 and 29 years old who had mild COVID-19 (a few samples of this study predate the infection). Cell type and time point are not known. V and J are TRBV7-2 and TRBJ2-1, with D perhaps matching TRBD2 (7 bases). Sequenced material: PBMCs or a T cell subset sorted from them (not recorded which). The CDR3 loop is CASSLAWTRGNEQFF. CDR3 nucleotide sequence: TGTGCCAGCAGCTTAGCTTGGACTAGGGGGAATGAGCAGTTCTTC.